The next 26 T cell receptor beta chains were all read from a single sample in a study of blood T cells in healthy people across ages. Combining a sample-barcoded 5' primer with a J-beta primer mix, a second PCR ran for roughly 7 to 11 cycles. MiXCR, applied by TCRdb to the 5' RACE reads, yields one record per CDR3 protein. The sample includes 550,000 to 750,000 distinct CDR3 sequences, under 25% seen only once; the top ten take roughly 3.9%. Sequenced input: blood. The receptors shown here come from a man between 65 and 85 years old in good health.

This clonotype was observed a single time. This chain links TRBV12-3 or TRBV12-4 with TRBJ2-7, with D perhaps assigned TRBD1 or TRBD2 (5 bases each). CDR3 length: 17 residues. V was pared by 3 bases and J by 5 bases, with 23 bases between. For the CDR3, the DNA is TGTGCCAGCAGTTTCCCCGGGACCTCGAACGGAGTGGACGAGCAGTACTTC. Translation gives CASSFPGTSNGVDEQYF.

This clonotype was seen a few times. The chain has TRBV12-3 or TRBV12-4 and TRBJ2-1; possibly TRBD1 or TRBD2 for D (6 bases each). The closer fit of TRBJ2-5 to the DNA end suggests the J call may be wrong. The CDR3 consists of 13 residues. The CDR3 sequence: CASSRRRGETQYF. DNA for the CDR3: TGTGCCAGCAGTCGACGGAGGGGGGAGACCCAGTACTTC.

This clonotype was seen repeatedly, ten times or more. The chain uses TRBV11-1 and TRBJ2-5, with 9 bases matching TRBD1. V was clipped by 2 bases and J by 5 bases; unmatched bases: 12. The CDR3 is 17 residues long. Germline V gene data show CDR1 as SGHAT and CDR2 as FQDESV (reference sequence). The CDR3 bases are TGTGCCAGCAGCTTACACGAGTCCCGGACAGGGGTTGAGACCCAGTACTTC. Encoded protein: CASSLHESRTGVETQYF.

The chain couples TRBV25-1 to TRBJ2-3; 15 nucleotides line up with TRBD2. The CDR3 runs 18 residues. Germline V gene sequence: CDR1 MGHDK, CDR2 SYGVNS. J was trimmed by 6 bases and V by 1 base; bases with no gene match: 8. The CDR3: CASSELGTSGRQDDTQYF. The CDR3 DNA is TGTGCCAGCAGTGAATTGGGGACTAGCGGGAGGCAGGATGATACGCAGTATTTT. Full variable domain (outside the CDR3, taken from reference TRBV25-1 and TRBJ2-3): EADIYQTPRYLVIGTGKKITLECSQTMGHDKMYWYQQDPGMELHLIHYSYGVNSTEKGDLSSESTVSRIRTEHFPLTLESARPSHTSQYLCASSELGTSGRQDDTQYFGPGTRLTVL.

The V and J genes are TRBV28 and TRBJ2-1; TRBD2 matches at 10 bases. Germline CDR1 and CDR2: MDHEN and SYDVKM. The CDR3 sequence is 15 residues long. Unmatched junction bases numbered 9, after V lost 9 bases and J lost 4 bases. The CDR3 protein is CASRILAGRYNEQFF. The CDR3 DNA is TGTGCCAGTCGGATACTAGCGGGAAGATACAATGAGCAGTTCTTC.

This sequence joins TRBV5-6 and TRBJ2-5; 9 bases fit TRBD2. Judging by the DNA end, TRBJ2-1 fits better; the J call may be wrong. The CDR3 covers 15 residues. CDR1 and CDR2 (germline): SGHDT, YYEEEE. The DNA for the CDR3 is TGTGCCAGCAGCTTACCGGGACTAGCCAGGTATGAGCAGTTCTTC. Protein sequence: CASSLPGLARYEQFF.

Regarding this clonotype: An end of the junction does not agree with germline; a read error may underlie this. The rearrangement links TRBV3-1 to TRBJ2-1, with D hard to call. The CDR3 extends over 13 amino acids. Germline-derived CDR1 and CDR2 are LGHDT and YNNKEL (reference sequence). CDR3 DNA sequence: TGTGTCAGCAGCCAAGCCCTAGGGAATGAGCAGTTCTTC. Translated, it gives CVSSQALGNEQFF.

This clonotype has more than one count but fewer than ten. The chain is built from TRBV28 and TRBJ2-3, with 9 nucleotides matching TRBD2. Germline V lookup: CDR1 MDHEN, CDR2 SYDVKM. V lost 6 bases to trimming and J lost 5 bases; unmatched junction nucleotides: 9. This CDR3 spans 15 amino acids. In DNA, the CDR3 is TGTGCCAGCAGCCGTTGGACTAGCGTCGGAGATACGCAGTATTTT. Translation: CASSRWTSVGDTQYF.

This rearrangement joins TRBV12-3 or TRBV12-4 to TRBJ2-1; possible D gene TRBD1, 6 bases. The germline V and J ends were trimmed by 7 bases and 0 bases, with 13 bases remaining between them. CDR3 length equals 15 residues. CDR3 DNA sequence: TGTGCCAGCACCCCGACAGGAGGCTCCTACAATGAGCAGTTCTTC. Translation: CASTPTGGSYNEQFF.

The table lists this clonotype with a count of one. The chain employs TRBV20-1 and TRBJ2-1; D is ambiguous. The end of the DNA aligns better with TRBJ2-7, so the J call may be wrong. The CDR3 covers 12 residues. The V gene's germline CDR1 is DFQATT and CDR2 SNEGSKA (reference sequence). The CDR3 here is CSVQPSSYEQYF. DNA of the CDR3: TGCAGTGTTCAGCCGAGCTCCTACGAGCAGTACTTC.

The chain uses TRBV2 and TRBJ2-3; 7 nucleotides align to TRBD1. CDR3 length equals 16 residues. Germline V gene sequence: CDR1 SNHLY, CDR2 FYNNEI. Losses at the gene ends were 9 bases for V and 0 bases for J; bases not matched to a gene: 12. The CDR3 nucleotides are TGTGCCAGTACGCGCGTTGGGACAGTAAGCACAGATACGCAGTATTTT. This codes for CASTRVGTVSTDTQYF.

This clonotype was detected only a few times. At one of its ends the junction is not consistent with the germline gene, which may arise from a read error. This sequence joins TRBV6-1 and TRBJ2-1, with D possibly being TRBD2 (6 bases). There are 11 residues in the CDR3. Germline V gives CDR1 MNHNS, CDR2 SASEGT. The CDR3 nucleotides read TGTGCCAGCAGTGAAACTAGCCCTTCCCTTTTC. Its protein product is CASSETSPSLF.

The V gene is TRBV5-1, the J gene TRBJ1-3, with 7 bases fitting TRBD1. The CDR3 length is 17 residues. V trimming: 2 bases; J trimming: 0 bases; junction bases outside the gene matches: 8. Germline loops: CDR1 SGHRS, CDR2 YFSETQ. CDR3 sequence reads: CASSFTGQASSGNTIYF. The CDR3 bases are TGCGCCAGCAGCTTTACCGGACAGGCCAGCTCTGGAAACACCATATATTTT.

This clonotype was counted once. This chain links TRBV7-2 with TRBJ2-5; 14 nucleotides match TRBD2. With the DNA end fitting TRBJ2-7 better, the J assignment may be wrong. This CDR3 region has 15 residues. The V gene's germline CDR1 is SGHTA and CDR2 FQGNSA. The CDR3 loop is CASRQGLAGVYEQYF. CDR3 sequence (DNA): TGTGCCAGCAGGCAGGGACTAGCGGGAGTCTACGAGCAGTACTTC.

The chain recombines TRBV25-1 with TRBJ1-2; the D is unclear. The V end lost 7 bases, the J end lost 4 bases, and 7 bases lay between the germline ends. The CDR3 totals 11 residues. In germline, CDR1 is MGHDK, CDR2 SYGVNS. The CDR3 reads CASKGPYGYTF. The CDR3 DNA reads TGTGCCAGCAAAGGACCCTATGGCTACACCTTC.

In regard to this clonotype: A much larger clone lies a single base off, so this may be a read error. In DNA, the CDR3 is TGTGCCAGCAGTCCCGGGACAGGGACCTGCGAGCAGTACTTC. Its translation: CASSPGTGTCEQYF. This sequence joins TRBV3-1 and TRBJ2-5; 9 bases align to TRBD1. TRBJ2-7 matches the DNA end more closely, so the J call is doubtful. CDR1 LGHDT and CDR2 YNNKEL come from the germline V gene (reference sequence). This CDR3 region has 14 residues.

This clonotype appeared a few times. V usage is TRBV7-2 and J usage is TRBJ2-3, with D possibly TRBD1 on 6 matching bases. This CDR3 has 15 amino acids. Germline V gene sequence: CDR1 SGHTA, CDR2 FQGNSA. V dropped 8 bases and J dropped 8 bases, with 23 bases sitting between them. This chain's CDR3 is CASQSRQDPVGTQYF. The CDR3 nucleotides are TGTGCCAGCCAAAGTAGACAGGACCCCGTTGGTACGCAGTATTTT.

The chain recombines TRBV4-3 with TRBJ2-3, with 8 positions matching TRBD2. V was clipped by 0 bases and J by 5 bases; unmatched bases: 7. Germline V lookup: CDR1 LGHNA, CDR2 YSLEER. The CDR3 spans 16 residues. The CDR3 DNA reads TGCGCCAGCAGCCAAGATATCGCGGGAGGAAAAGATACGCAGTATTTT. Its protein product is CASSQDIAGGKDTQYF.

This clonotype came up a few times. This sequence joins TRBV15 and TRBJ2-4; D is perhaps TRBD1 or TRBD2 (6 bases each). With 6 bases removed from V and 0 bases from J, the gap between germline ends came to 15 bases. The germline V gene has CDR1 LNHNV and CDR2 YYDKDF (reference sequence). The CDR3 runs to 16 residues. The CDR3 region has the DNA TGTGCCACCAGTTTGGGGGGCAGGAAAGCCAAAAACATTCAGTACTTC. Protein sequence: CATSLGGRKAKNIQYF.

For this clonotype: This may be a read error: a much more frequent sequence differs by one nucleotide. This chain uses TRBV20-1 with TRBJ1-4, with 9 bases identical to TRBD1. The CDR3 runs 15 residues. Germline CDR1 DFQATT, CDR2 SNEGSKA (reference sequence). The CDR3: CSAREGTGSSEELFF. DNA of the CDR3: TGCAGTGCTAGAGAGGGGACAGGGTCTTCTGAAGAACTGTTTTTT.

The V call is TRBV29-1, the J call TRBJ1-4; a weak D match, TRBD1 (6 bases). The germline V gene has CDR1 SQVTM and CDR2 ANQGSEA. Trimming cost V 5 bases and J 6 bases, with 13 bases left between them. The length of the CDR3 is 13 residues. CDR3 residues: CSVSFGGHEKLFF. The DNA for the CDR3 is TGCAGCGTTTCTTTCGGGGGGCATGAAAAACTGTTTTTT.

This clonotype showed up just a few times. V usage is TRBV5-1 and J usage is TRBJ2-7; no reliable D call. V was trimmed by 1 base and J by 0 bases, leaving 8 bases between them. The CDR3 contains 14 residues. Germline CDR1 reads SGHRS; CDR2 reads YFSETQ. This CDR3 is CASSLTDASYEQYF. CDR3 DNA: TGCGCCAGCAGCTTGACAGATGCCTCCTACGAGCAGTACTTC.

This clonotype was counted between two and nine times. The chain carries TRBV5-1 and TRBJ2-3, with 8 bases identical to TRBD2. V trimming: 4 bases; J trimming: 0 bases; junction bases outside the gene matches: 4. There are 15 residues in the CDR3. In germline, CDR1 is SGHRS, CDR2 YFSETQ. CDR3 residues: CASSQGLESTDTQYF. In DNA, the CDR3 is TGCGCCAGCAGCCAGGGACTAGAAAGCACAGATACGCAGTATTTT.

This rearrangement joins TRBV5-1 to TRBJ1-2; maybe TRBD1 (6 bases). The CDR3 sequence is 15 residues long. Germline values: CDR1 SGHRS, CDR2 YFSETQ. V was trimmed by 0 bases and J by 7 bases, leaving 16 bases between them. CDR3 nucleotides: TGCGCCAGCAGCTTGGGAGGCCAGGGGAATTTTGGCTACACCTTC. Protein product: CASSLGGQGNFGYTF.

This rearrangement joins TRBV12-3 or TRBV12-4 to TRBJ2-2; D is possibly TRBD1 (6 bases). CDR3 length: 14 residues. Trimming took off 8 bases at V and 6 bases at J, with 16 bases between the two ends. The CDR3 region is CASGQQGHAGELFF. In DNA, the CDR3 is TGTGCCAGCGGCCAACAGGGCCACGCCGGGGAGCTGTTTTTT.

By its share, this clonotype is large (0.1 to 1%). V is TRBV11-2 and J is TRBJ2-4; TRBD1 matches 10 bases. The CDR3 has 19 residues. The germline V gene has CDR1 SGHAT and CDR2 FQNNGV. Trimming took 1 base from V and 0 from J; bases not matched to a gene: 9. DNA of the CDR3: TGTGCCAGCAGCTTAGTCTCCGGGACAGGGGACCTAGCCAAAAACATTCAGTACTTC. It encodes CASSLVSGTGDLAKNIQYF.